This TCR beta chain came from a study of shared clonotypes between healthy human individuals. Study-level information: Contributing individuals were two females and three males aged 18 to 49.

Study-level points and caveats: Among donors, clonotype sharing was expected to be affected by sequencing depth. Sampling covered nothing but blood. Tissue TCR repertoires likely differ from those found in blood.

Only in-frame clones appear in the TCRdb table, and some are missing; sequencing was by immunoSEQ multiplex PCR. The sample records about half a million clones, approximately 82% being singletons. There are 15 residues in the CDR3. Germline trimming cut 2 bases from V and 5 bases from J; bases unmatched to any gene: 5. CDR1 is KGHSH and CDR2 is LQKENI in the germline V gene. Points on this clone: Its antigen is as yet unknown.

The chain joins TRBV18 to TRBJ2-2; 7 positions agree with TRBD2. The material sequenced was PBMCs. This TCR derives from a woman between 40 and 50 years old in good health. Some clones in this sample may be carry-over from other donors' samples. This CDR3 reads CASSPGGSRTGELFF. For the CDR3, the DNA is TGTGCCAGCTCACCAGGCGGGAGCCGGACCGGGGAGCTGTTTTTT.